This T cell receptor beta chain was identified in a study of HIV-infected children after antiretroviral therapy interruption. Treatment of the sample: PENTA 11 planned treatment interruption arm or continuous ART arm. At least 24 weeks of at least three-drug ART, in children 2 to 15 years. RNA-based 3' RACE libraries used unique molecular identifiers. TCRdb redid the calling of the 3' RACE reads with MiXCR, one entry per CDR3 protein. The data show tens of thousands of distinct CDR3 sequences, approximately 7% seen once. The sample holds many counts of this clonotype. This CDR3 is built from 13 residues. Per the germline V gene, CDR1 is SQVTM and CDR2 is ANQGSEA. V lost 4 bases, J lost 2 bases, and 10 bases lay in between.

The material sequenced was CD45RA+ CD4+ T cells from PBMCs, pooled from several time points, taken from a donor given antiretroviral therapy, either interrupted or continuous. Noted subset: naive CD4+ CD45RA+ CD45RO- T cells. The rearrangement links TRBV29-1 to TRBJ2-3, with a weak D call TRBD2 (6 bases). The sequence derives from a pool of human donors with HIV. Here the CDR3 reads CSVGGVYTDTQYF. CDR3 nucleotides: TGCAGCGTTGGGGGGGTGTACACAGATACGCAGTATTTT.